This T cell receptor beta chain was identified in a study of T cell repertoires in cytomegalovirus infection (dated by TCRdb to the late 2010s). Study-wide context: Donor HLA type was relevant to the analysis, because carriage of CMV infection together with the matching HLA type was indicated by public TCR beta signatures. Broad study findings and their caveats: The ex vivo response was dominated by HLA-C-restricted CMV-specific TCR beta clonotypes, which also provided the single most frequent clonotype in two of eight donors. In both this cohort and an independent cohort of 352 donors, the cumulative frequency of public TCR beta family members distinguished carriers of CMV infection plus the relevant HLA type.

The CDR3 has 17 amino acids, counting the end cysteine and phenylalanine. The DNA shown is the 51-base CDR3, in frame from base 1. V and J are truncated by 4 bases and 0 bases respectively, leaving an intervening sequence of 16 bases. The germline V gene yields SGHRS for CDR1 and YFSETQ for CDR2. As regards this clonotype: This receptor's antigen is unknown. Per-base quality was not reported, and no clone a single base away is much larger than it.

These reads were obtained on an Illumina HiSeq 1500. TCRdb trimmed public reads at Q25 via fastp, called clones via MiXCR and kept in-frame beta chains. CDR3 protein sequences are deduplicated, and each keeps its most common genes and DNA. Counted in this sample were some 300,000 distinct CDR3 sequences; about an eighth of them appeared once. The ten largest make up roughly 8.9% of the sample. The TCR was taken from a human donor in good health (CMV status not recorded). Some clones in this sample may be carry-over from other donors' samples. The chain joins TRBV5-1 to TRBJ2-2; D gene: possibly TRBD1, on 6 matching bases. What was sequenced was PBMCs. At the DNA level, the sequence is TGCGCCAGCAGCAGTGGGGGCACCGAACCGAACACCGGGGAGCTGTTTTTT. Translated, it gives CASSSGGTEPNTGELFF.